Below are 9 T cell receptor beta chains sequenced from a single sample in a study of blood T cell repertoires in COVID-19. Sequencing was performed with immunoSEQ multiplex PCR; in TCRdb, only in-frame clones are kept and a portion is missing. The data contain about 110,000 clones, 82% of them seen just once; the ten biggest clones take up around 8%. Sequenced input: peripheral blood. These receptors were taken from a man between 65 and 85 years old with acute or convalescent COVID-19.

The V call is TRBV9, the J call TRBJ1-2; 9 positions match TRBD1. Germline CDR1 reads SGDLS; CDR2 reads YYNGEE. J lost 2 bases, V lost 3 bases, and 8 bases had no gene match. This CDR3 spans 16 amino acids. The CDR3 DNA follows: TGTGCCAGCAGCGACCACAAGGGACAGGGCAACTATGGCTACACCTTC. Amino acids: CASSDHKGQGNYGYTF.

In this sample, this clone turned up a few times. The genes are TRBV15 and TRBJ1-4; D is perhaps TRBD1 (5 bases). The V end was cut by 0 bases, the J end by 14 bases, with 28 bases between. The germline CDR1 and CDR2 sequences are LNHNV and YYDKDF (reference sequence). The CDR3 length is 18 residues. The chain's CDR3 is CATSRDLGGTTNEKGLFF. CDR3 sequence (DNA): TGTGCCACCAGCAGAGATCTCGGCGGAACAACGAATGAAAAGGGGCTGTTTTTT.

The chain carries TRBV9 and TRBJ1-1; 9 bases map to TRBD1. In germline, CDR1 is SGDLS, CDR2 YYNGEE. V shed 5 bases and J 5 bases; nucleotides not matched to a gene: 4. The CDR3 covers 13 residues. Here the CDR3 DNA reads TGTGCCAGCAGTGGGGACAGGGCTACTGAAGCTTTCTTT. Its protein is CASSGDRATEAFF.

The CDR3 sequence is CASSPFTGRLSNNQPQHF. The CDR3 nucleotides are TGTGCCAGCTCACCATTCACTGGTCGACTCTCGAACAATCAGCCCCAGCATTTT. This rearrangement joins TRBV18 to TRBJ1-5; D is uncertain. Germline V lookup: CDR1 KGHSH, CDR2 LQKENI. The ends were cut back, 2 bases at V and 3 bases at J, with 20 bases in the middle. The CDR3 is made up of 18 amino acids. Full variable domain (remainder filled in from reference TRBV18 and TRBJ1-5): NAGVMQNPRHLVRRRGQEARLRCSPMKGHSHVYWYRQLPEEGLKFMVYLQKENIIDESGMPKERFSAEFPKEGPSILRIQQVVRGDSAAYFCASSPFTGRLSNNQPQHFGDGTRLSIL.

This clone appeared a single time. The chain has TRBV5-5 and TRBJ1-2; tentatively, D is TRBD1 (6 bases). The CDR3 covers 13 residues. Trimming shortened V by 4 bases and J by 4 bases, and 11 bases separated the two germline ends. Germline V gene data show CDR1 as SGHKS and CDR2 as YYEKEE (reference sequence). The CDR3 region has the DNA TGTGCCAGCAGCGTATTAGGGGGCTATGGCTACACCTTC. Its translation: CASSVLGGYGYTF.

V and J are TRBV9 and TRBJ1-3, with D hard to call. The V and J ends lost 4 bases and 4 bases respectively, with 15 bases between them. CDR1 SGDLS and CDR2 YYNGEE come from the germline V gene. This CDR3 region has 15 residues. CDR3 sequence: CASSLGRTAGNTIYF. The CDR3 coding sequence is TGTGCCAGCAGCTTAGGGAGGACGGCCGGAAACACCATATATTTT.

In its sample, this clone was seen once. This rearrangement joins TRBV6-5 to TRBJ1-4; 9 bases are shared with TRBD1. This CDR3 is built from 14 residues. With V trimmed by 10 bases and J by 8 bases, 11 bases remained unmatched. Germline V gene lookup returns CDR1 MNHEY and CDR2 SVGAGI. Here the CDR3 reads CAIKSGTGSEKLFF. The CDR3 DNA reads TGTGCCATCAAGTCCGGGACAGGGAGCGAAAAACTGTTTTTT.

The CDR3 loop is CASSPPGVSNEKLFF. The DNA for the CDR3 is TGTGCCAGCAGCCCCCCCGGGGTTTCTAATGAAAAACTGTTTTTT. V usage is TRBV6-5 and J usage is TRBJ1-4; no definite D call. CDR3 size: 15 residues. V shed 6 bases and J shed 3 bases, with 14 bases lying between them. Germline V CDR1 and CDR2: MNHEY, SVGAGI.

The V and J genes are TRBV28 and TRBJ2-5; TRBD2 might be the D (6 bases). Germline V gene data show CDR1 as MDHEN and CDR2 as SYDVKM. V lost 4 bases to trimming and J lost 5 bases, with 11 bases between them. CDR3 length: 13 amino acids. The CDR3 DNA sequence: TGTGCCAGCAGTTCCCGCACTAGCGAGACCCAGTACTTC. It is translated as CASSSRTSETQYF.